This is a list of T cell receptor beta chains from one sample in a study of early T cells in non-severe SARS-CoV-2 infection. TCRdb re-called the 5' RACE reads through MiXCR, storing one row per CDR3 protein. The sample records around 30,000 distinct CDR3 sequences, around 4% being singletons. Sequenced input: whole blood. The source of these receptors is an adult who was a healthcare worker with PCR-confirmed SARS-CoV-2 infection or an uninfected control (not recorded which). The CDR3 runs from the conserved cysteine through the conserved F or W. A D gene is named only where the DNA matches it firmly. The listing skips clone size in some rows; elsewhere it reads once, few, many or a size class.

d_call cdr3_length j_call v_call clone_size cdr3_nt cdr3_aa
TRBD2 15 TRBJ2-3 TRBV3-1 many TGTGCCAGCAGCCTCAAGGCGGGAGGGCCAGATACGCAGTATTTT CASSLKAGGPDTQYF
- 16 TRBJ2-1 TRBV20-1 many TGCAGTGCCCGAGACCCTAGCGCTAGCTCCTACAATGAGCAGTTCTTC CSARDPSASSYNEQFF
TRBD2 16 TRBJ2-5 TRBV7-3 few TGTGCCAGCAGCTATACCGGGACTAACCCCGGAGAGACCCAGTACTTC CASSYTGTNPGETQYF
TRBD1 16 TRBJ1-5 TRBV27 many TGTGCCAGCAACTCCCACGGACAGGGGATAGATCAGCCCCAGCATTTT CASNSHGQGIDQPQHF
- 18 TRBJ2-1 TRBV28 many TGTGCCAGCAGTTTAAGGGGCGGGGTAGCCCCACCGGGGTATGAGCAGTTCTTC CASSLRGGVAPPGYEQFF
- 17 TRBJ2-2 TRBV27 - TGTGCCAGCACCTTTGGGTCCGGTAGCGGTAACACCGGGGAGCTGTTTTTT CASTFGSGSGNTGELFF
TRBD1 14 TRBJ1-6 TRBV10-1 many TGCGCCAGCAGTAGGGACAGGAGAAATTCACCCCTCCACTTT CASSRDRRNSPLHF
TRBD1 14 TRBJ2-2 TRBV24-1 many TGTGCCACCAGTGGGGGGACAGCCCCCCGAGAGCTGTTTTTT CATSGGTAPRELFF
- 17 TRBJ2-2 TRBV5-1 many TGCGCCAGCAGCTTGGATCCTGACGGACCCAACACCGGGGAGCTGTTTTTT CASSLDPDGPNTGELFF
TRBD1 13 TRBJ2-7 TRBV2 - TGTGCCAGTTCCGGGACAGGCTACTACGAGCAGTACTTC CASSGTGYYEQYF
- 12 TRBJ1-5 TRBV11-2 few TGTGCCAGCAGCTTGCCCGGACAGCCCCAGCATTTT CASSLPGQPQHF
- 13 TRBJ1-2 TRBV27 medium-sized TGTGCCAGCAGCCCCCGGCCCCCACGTGGCTACACCTTC CASSPRPPRGYTF
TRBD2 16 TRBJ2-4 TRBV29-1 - TGCAGCGTCACGCGGCTAGCGGAACGGGCCAAAAACATTCAGTACTTC CSVTRLAERAKNIQYF
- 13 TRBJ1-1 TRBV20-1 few TGCAGTGCTAGTGAGACGGCTAACACTGAAGCTTTCTTT CSASETANTEAFF
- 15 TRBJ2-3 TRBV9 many TGTGCCAGCAGCGTAGAGGCGGGACCCCAAGGCGCGCAGTATTTT CASSVEAGPQGAQYF
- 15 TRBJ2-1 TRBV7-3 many TGTGCCAGCAGCCCCCGACATTACCCAATGAATGAGCAGTTCTTC CASSPRHYPMNEQFF
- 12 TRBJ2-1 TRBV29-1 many TGCAGCGTAGCGGGTGCCGGGAATGAGCAGTTCTTC CSVAGAGNEQFF
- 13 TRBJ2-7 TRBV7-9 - TGTGCCAGCAGCGAAGGGATTCCCCACGAGCAGTACTTC CASSEGIPHEQYF
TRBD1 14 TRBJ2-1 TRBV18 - TGTGCCAGCTCACCTAACAGGGGATCGGATGAGCAGTTCTTC CASSPNRGSDEQFF
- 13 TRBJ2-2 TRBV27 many TGTGCCAGCGCCAATTGGGGATCCGGGGAGCTGTTTTTT CASANWGSGELFF
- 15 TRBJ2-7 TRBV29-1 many TGCAGCGTTGAAGAGGGCGCGACAGGTTCCTACGAGCAGTACTTC CSVEEGATGSYEQYF
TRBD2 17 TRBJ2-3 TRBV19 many TGTGCCAGTAGTTCGCCGTTAGCGGGAGGACACACAGATACGCAGTATTTT CASSSPLAGGHTDTQYF
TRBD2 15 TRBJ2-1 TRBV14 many TGTGCCAGCAGCCAAGGACGCGGGAGATACAATGAGCAGTTCTTC CASSQGRGRYNEQFF
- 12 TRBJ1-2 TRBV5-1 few TGCGCCAGCAGCCTAGGTACACCCGATTACACCTTC CASSLGTPDYTF
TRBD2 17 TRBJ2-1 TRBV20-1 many TGCAGTGCTAGAGATTTTAGCGGGATTCGCTCCTACAATGAGCAGTTCTTC CSARDFSGIRSYNEQFF
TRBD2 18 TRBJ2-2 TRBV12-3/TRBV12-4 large TGTGCCAGCAGTCCCCCCGGGGCGGGAGGGCTGAACACCGGGGAGCTGTTTTTT CASSPPGAGGLNTGELFF
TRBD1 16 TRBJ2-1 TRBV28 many TGTGCCAGCAGCTCGACAGGGGGGCTCTCCTACAATGAGCAGTTCTTC CASSSTGGLSYNEQFF
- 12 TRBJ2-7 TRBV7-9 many TGTGCCAGCAGCCCCACCCTCCGCGAGCAGTACTTC CASSPTLREQYF
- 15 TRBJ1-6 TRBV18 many TGTGCCAGCTCACCCTCAGGGGCCCTGAATTCACCCCTCCACTTT CASSPSGALNSPLHF
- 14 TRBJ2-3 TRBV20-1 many TGCAGTGCTACGGAGGGCCGGGGCACAGATACGCAGTATTTT CSATEGRGTDTQYF
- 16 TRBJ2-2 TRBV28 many TGTGCCAGCAGTTTTTCGTTTGACAGGGACTTTGGGGAGCTGTTTTTT CASSFSFDRDFGELFF
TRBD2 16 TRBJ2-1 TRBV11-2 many TGTGCCAGCAGCTTATCCAGCACTAGCGGGAGAAATGAGCAGTTCTTC CASSLSSTSGRNEQFF
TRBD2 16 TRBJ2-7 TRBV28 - TGTGCCAGCAGTCCCGTGTGGCTAGCGGACCCATACGAGCAGTACTTC CASSPVWLADPYEQYF
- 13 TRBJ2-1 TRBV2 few TGTGCCAGCAGTGAAGTTCTTCTCAATGAGCAGTTCTTC CASSEVLLNEQFF
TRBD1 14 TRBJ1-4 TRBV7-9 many TGTGCCAGCAGCCAAGGACAGGGAGGAGAAAAACTGTTTTTT CASSQGQGGEKLFF